The rows below give T cell receptor beta chains drawn from one sample of a study of T cell repertoires in cytomegalovirus infection. TCRdb re-called the reads through MiXCR, storing one row per CDR3 protein. The sample includes fewer than 350,000 distinct CDR3 sequences, more than 8% of them seen just once. The specimen was PBMCs. These receptors came from a human donor in good health (CMV status not recorded). Some clones in this sample may be carry-over from other donors' samples. Each CDR3 is given with its conserved first and last residue. Fields, in order: D gene, J gene, clone size, V gene, CDR3 DNA, CDR3 protein. The D gene is left open where the match is weak. Size is stated for part of the rows, as once, few or many counts, or as a class when the clone is expanded.

d_call: TRBD1; j_call: TRBJ2-3; clone_size: many; v_call: TRBV7-9; cdr3_nt: TGTGCCAGCAGCTCGCACGGGACAGGGGATGAAGATACGCAGTATTTT; cdr3_aa: CASSSHGTGDEDTQYF
d_call: TRBD1; j_call: TRBJ1-6; clone_size: NA; v_call: TRBV7-9; cdr3_nt: TGTGCCAGCAGGGGGACAGTTAATAATTCACCCCTCCACTTT; cdr3_aa: CASRGTVNNSPLHF
d_call: NA; j_call: TRBJ1-1; clone_size: NA; v_call: TRBV19; cdr3_nt: TGTGCCAGTAGCCGCAAGGGACAGAACACTGAAGCTTTCTTT; cdr3_aa: CASSRKGQNTEAFF
d_call: NA; j_call: TRBJ2-7; clone_size: many; v_call: TRBV7-8; cdr3_nt: TGTGCCAGCAGCCGAGCACTCGAGCAGTACTTC; cdr3_aa: CASSRALEQYF
d_call: NA; j_call: TRBJ1-5; clone_size: NA; v_call: TRBV6-5; cdr3_nt: TGTGCCAGCAGTTACGGTCAGTTTAGCAATCAGCCCCAGCATTTT; cdr3_aa: CASSYGQFSNQPQHF
d_call: NA; j_call: TRBJ2-1; clone_size: NA; v_call: TRBV14; cdr3_nt: TGTGCCAGCAGCCAAACTATCTTTGGGGGCAGAGCGGGCACTGAGCAGTTCTTC; cdr3_aa: CASSQTIFGGRAGTEQFF
d_call: NA; j_call: TRBJ1-5; clone_size: few; v_call: TRBV19; cdr3_nt: TGTGCCAGTACCTCCCGGCGATGGAATCAGCCCCAGCATTTT; cdr3_aa: CASTSRRWNQPQHF
d_call: TRBD2; j_call: TRBJ2-3; clone_size: many; v_call: TRBV20-1; cdr3_nt: TGCAGTGCTAGCGGGGGGAGACCCGACACAGATACGCAGTATTTT; cdr3_aa: CSASGGRPDTDTQYF
d_call: NA; j_call: TRBJ1-4; clone_size: NA; v_call: TRBV2; cdr3_nt: TGTGCCAGCAGTAGTGGGGGGCAAAGCGGAAAACTGTTTTTT; cdr3_aa: CASSSGGQSGKLFF
d_call: TRBD2; j_call: TRBJ2-3; clone_size: few; v_call: TRBV12-3/TRBV12-4; cdr3_nt: TGTGCCAGCAGCAGCGAGGAGCGGGAGACAGATACGCAGTATTTT; cdr3_aa: CASSSEERETDTQYF
d_call: NA; j_call: TRBJ1-1; clone_size: NA; v_call: TRBV28; cdr3_nt: TGTGCCAGCCGTACGAGGGCTACTGAAGCTTTCTTT; cdr3_aa: CASRTRATEAFF
d_call: NA; j_call: TRBJ2-7; clone_size: NA; v_call: TRBV4-1; cdr3_nt: TGTGCCAGCAGCCAAGCCAGTGACTACGAGCAGTACTTC; cdr3_aa: CASSQASDYEQYF
d_call: NA; j_call: TRBJ1-4; clone_size: few; v_call: TRBV12-3/TRBV12-4; cdr3_nt: TGTGCCAGCAGTTTCGCCGGAAATAATGAAAAACTGTTTTTT; cdr3_aa: CASSFAGNNEKLFF
d_call: NA; j_call: TRBJ2-7; clone_size: many; v_call: TRBV6-2/TRBV6-3; cdr3_nt: TGTGCCAGCAGTTACGTATGGGGACGGTACGAGCAGTACTTC; cdr3_aa: CASSYVWGRYEQYF
d_call: TRBD2; j_call: TRBJ2-7; clone_size: many; v_call: TRBV7-2; cdr3_nt: TGTGCCAGCAGCCCTAGCGGGAGTTATTACGAGCAGTACTTC; cdr3_aa: CASSPSGSYYEQYF
d_call: TRBD1; j_call: TRBJ1-3; clone_size: NA; v_call: TRBV27; cdr3_nt: TGTGCCAGCAGTTTATTGGGGGACAGGGGGAACACCATATATTTT; cdr3_aa: CASSLLGDRGNTIYF
d_call: TRBD2; j_call: TRBJ2-1; clone_size: many; v_call: TRBV27; cdr3_nt: TGTGCCAGCAGTTCAAGACTAGCGGGGGGTATCTCCTACAATGAGCAGTTCTTC; cdr3_aa: CASSSRLAGGISYNEQFF
d_call: TRBD2; j_call: TRBJ2-2; clone_size: many; v_call: TRBV7-2; cdr3_nt: TGTGCCAGCAGCTTAAGGCCCCCCCACGGGACTAGCGGGAGGACCGGGGAGCTGTTTTTT; cdr3_aa: CASSLRPPHGTSGRTGELFF
d_call: NA; j_call: TRBJ2-1; clone_size: NA; v_call: TRBV6-2/TRBV6-3; cdr3_nt: TGTGCCAGCACCCCTGAGGGGGGGGCAAACAATGAGCAGTTCTTC; cdr3_aa: CASTPEGGANNEQFF
d_call: TRBD1; j_call: TRBJ2-1; clone_size: NA; v_call: TRBV7-2; cdr3_nt: TGTGCCAGCAGCTCGGACAGGGGGCCGAGCTCCTACAATGAGCAGTTCTTC; cdr3_aa: CASSSDRGPSSYNEQFF
d_call: NA; j_call: TRBJ2-2; clone_size: few; v_call: TRBV15; cdr3_nt: TGTGCCGCACAGGGATGGGACACCGGGGAGCTGTTTTTT; cdr3_aa: CAAQGWDTGELFF
d_call: TRBD1; j_call: TRBJ2-2; clone_size: many; v_call: TRBV7-2; cdr3_nt: TGTGCCTCGCGATGGGACAGGGGCGCCGGGGAGCTGTTTTTT; cdr3_aa: CASRWDRGAGELFF
d_call: NA; j_call: TRBJ2-1; clone_size: few; v_call: TRBV6-5; cdr3_nt: TGTGCCAGCAGTTACTTGGGGGGCGATGAGCAGTTCTTC; cdr3_aa: CASSYLGGDEQFF
d_call: NA; j_call: TRBJ2-1; clone_size: NA; v_call: TRBV6-6; cdr3_nt: TGTGCCAGCAGTTACGCAGGACAGAGCTACAATGAGCAGTTCTTC; cdr3_aa: CASSYAGQSYNEQFF
d_call: TRBD2; j_call: TRBJ2-7; clone_size: few; v_call: TRBV7-2; cdr3_nt: TGTGCCAGCAGCTTAAGGACTAGCGTTAGTTACGAGCAGTACTTC; cdr3_aa: CASSLRTSVSYEQYF
d_call: TRBD2; j_call: TRBJ2-3; clone_size: many; v_call: TRBV7-2; cdr3_nt: TGTGCCAGCAGCACCCCTAGCGGGAAATACACAGATACGCAGTATTTT; cdr3_aa: CASSTPSGKYTDTQYF
d_call: TRBD1; j_call: TRBJ2-3; clone_size: NA; v_call: TRBV29-1; cdr3_nt: TGCAGCGTCAATCCCCGACAGGGGGCTACAGATACGCAGTATTTT; cdr3_aa: CSVNPRQGATDTQYF
d_call: TRBD1; j_call: TRBJ2-2; clone_size: many; v_call: TRBV7-2; cdr3_nt: TGTGCCACCCCCCTTTTGGGGCAGGGGGCTCGCGGGGAGCTGTTTTTT; cdr3_aa: CATPLLGQGARGELFF
d_call: TRBD2; j_call: TRBJ2-3; clone_size: many; v_call: TRBV7-3; cdr3_nt: TGTGCCAGCAGCCCACGGGGACTAGCGGGAGAATCAGATACGCAGTATTTT; cdr3_aa: CASSPRGLAGESDTQYF
d_call: TRBD2; j_call: TRBJ2-2; clone_size: many; v_call: TRBV4-2; cdr3_nt: TGTGCCAGCAGCCGACTAGCGGGAGACACCGGGGAGCTGTTTTTT; cdr3_aa: CASSRLAGDTGELFF
d_call: TRBD2; j_call: TRBJ2-1; clone_size: NA; v_call: TRBV12-3/TRBV12-4; cdr3_nt: TGTGCCAGCAGTAAGCGGGGGGCCCGGGATGAGCAGTTCTTC; cdr3_aa: CASSKRGARDEQFF
d_call: NA; j_call: TRBJ1-1; clone_size: NA; v_call: TRBV6-2/TRBV6-3; cdr3_nt: TGTGCCAGCAGTTCGTTCCTGTTAGAGAACACTGAAGCTTTCTTT; cdr3_aa: CASSSFLLENTEAFF
d_call: TRBD2; j_call: TRBJ2-3; clone_size: NA; v_call: TRBV19; cdr3_nt: TGTGCCAGCACTAGCGGGAGGGCAGATACGCAGTATTTT; cdr3_aa: CASTSGRADTQYF
d_call: TRBD2; j_call: TRBJ2-3; clone_size: few; v_call: TRBV7-6; cdr3_nt: TGTGCCAGCAGTCTAGGTGCGGGGGGGCCAAATACGCAGTATTTT; cdr3_aa: CASSLGAGGPNTQYF
d_call: NA; j_call: TRBJ2-3; clone_size: NA; v_call: TRBV14; cdr3_nt: TGTGCCAGCAGCCAAGATTTACTAGAAACAGATACGCAGTATTTT; cdr3_aa: CASSQDLLETDTQYF
d_call: NA; j_call: TRBJ2-1; clone_size: NA; v_call: TRBV18; cdr3_nt: TGTGCCAGCTCACCACCAATAGTCGACAGACTCTCCTACAATGAGCAGTTCTTC; cdr3_aa: CASSPPIVDRLSYNEQFF
d_call: NA; j_call: TRBJ2-1; clone_size: few; v_call: TRBV10-3; cdr3_nt: TGTGCCATCAGTGACCTGCATTTGAGTGAGTTCTTC; cdr3_aa: CAISDLHLSEFF
d_call: NA; j_call: TRBJ1-3; clone_size: many; v_call: TRBV20-1; cdr3_nt: TGCAGTGCTAGAGACCGTAGGAGACACACTCTCGAGGACACCATATATTTT; cdr3_aa: CSARDRRRHTLEDTIYF
d_call: NA; j_call: TRBJ1-1; clone_size: few; v_call: TRBV20-1; cdr3_nt: TGCAGTGCTAGAGGCGACAGTAGCATGAACACTGAAGCTTTCTTT; cdr3_aa: CSARGDSSMNTEAFF
d_call: NA; j_call: TRBJ2-1; clone_size: many; v_call: TRBV7-6; cdr3_nt: TGTGCCAGCAGCTTAGCCCCTCCGTACAATGAGCAGTTCTTC; cdr3_aa: CASSLAPPYNEQFF
d_call: TRBD1; j_call: TRBJ1-1; clone_size: few; v_call: TRBV28; cdr3_nt: TGTGCCAGCAGCGGGACAGCCGAAGCTTTCTTT; cdr3_aa: CASSGTAEAFF
d_call: NA; j_call: TRBJ2-3; clone_size: many; v_call: TRBV7-2; cdr3_nt: TGTGCCAGCAGCTTATACTCCCGACCCAGCACAGATACGCAGTATTTT; cdr3_aa: CASSLYSRPSTDTQYF
d_call: NA; j_call: TRBJ2-7; clone_size: many; v_call: TRBV7-2; cdr3_nt: TGTGCCAGCAGCTTAGTCGGGACTTACTCCTACGAGCAGTACTTC; cdr3_aa: CASSLVGTYSYEQYF
d_call: NA; j_call: TRBJ2-1; clone_size: few; v_call: TRBV19; cdr3_nt: TGTGCCAGTAGTGCAAACCGACTCCGAAGCTCCTACAATGAGCAGTTCTTC; cdr3_aa: CASSANRLRSSYNEQFF
d_call: TRBD1; j_call: TRBJ2-1; clone_size: many; v_call: TRBV7-2; cdr3_nt: TGTGCCAGCAGCTTAGAAGGGACAGGCAACAATGAGCAGTTCTTC; cdr3_aa: CASSLEGTGNNEQFF
d_call: TRBD1; j_call: TRBJ1-1; clone_size: once; v_call: TRBV7-6; cdr3_nt: TGTGCCGGCAGCTTAGGGACAGGGGGCACTGAAGCTTTCTTT; cdr3_aa: CAGSLGTGGTEAFF
d_call: TRBD2; j_call: TRBJ2-1; clone_size: few; v_call: TRBV11-2; cdr3_nt: TGTGCCAGCAGCTCGCGACTAGCGGGGGCAAATGAGCAGTTCTTC; cdr3_aa: CASSSRLAGANEQFF
d_call: NA; j_call: TRBJ2-1; clone_size: NA; v_call: TRBV28; cdr3_nt: TGTGCCAGCAGTTTATGGAAGAGGGACCGCAGCTCCTACAATGAGCAGTTCTTC; cdr3_aa: CASSLWKRDRSSYNEQFF
d_call: TRBD1; j_call: TRBJ2-6; clone_size: many; v_call: TRBV5-1; cdr3_nt: TGCGCCAGCAGCTTTGGACAGGCTTCCGGGGCCAACGTCCTGACTTTC; cdr3_aa: CASSFGQASGANVLTF